Listed below are T cell receptor beta chains from one sample, sequenced in a study of cytomegalovirus exposure and HLA in healthy donors. Measured with immunoSEQ multiplex PCR; TCRdb has only the in-frame clones, and not every one. The repertoire holds around 150,000 clones, with around 88% as singletons. Material for sequencing was PBMCs. The receptors come from a woman in her twenties or thirties in good health and CMV-seronegative. Both conserved end residues are trimmed from each CDR3.

j_call: TRBJ2-7
v_call: TRBV4-1
cdr3_aa: ASSKPGQSYEQY

j_call: TRBJ1-3
v_call: TRBV27
cdr3_aa: ASRRGPSNGNTIY

j_call: TRBJ2-7
v_call: TRBV18
cdr3_aa: ASSPPTGTGSYEQY

j_call: TRBJ2-2
v_call: TRBV28
cdr3_aa: ASSRANTGELF

j_call: TRBJ2-3
v_call: TRBV6-6
cdr3_aa: ASTTEGTSTDTQY

j_call: TRBJ2-7
v_call: TRBV28
cdr3_aa: ASSFLQGRNEQY

j_call: TRBJ2-6
v_call: TRBV5-6
cdr3_aa: ASSLLVGRGFSGANVLT

j_call: TRBJ2-5
v_call: TRBV9
cdr3_aa: ASSVEAGGRETQY

j_call: TRBJ2-3
v_call: TRBV5-1
cdr3_aa: ASSLSGGATQY

j_call: TRBJ2-2
v_call: TRBV5-1
cdr3_aa: ASSVGTGPNTGELF

j_call: TRBJ1-3
v_call: TRBV5-6
cdr3_aa: ASSFSGLAGNTIY

j_call: TRBJ2-7
v_call: TRBV7-2
cdr3_aa: ASSLYSYEQY

j_call: TRBJ1-1
v_call: TRBV19
cdr3_aa: ASTPETGITEAF

j_call: TRBJ1-3
v_call: TRBV11-2
cdr3_aa: ASSQTGGINTIY

j_call: TRBJ2-3
v_call: TRBV4-3
cdr3_aa: ASSQGASGRTYTQY

j_call: TRBJ1-5
v_call: TRBV15
cdr3_aa: ATSDEGTGILQPQH

j_call: TRBJ1-5
v_call: TRBV5-4
cdr3_aa: ASSFNICLNQPQH

j_call: TRBJ2-6
v_call: TRBV27
cdr3_aa: ASRGVGTGFSGANVLT

j_call: TRBJ2-3
v_call: TRBV5-1
cdr3_aa: ASSLLRGGDTQY

j_call: TRBJ1-1
v_call: TRBV6-5
cdr3_aa: ASSYSDRGWTEAF

j_call: TRBJ1-2
v_call: TRBV5-1
cdr3_aa: ASSGDRTPYGYT

j_call: TRBJ2-3
v_call: TRBV7-2
cdr3_aa: ASSPSRLLTDTQY

j_call: TRBJ2-1
v_call: TRBV25-1
cdr3_aa: ASTLGQAGNEQF

j_call: TRBJ2-5
v_call: TRBV18
cdr3_aa: ASSPRPEETQY

j_call: TRBJ2-7
v_call: TRBV14
cdr3_aa: ASRPSISRDRGLNDEQY

j_call: TRBJ2-2
v_call: TRBV9
cdr3_aa: ASTANTGELF

j_call: TRBJ2-3
v_call: TRBV4-3
cdr3_aa: ASSQDRSASGHYAQY

j_call: TRBJ1-1
v_call: TRBV7-2
cdr3_aa: ASSLGQGNTEAF

j_call: TRBJ1-1
v_call: TRBV9
cdr3_aa: ASSAQGANMNTEAF

j_call: TRBJ2-2
v_call: TRBV27
cdr3_aa: ASSLLLWVGRETAGELF

j_call: TRBJ2-5
v_call: TRBV7-2
cdr3_aa: ASSATGWGETQY

j_call: TRBJ2-2
v_call: TRBV28
cdr3_aa: ASKGLAGLWTGELF

j_call: TRBJ2-7
v_call: TRBV2
cdr3_aa: ASSTGGYEQY

j_call: TRBJ2-3
v_call: TRBV5-6
cdr3_aa: ASSWGLADTDTQY

j_call: TRBJ2-7
v_call: TRBV27
cdr3_aa: ASSFEASGRARSPSEQY

j_call: TRBJ2-3
v_call: TRBV5-4
cdr3_aa: ASSLNRGYTDTQY

j_call: TRBJ1-1
v_call: TRBV5-1
cdr3_aa: ASSFFDGGTEAF

j_call: TRBJ2-1
v_call: TRBV7-9
cdr3_aa: ASSLATGGSHYNEQF

j_call: TRBJ2-1
v_call: TRBV5-1
cdr3_aa: ASSSGLAGGNEQF

j_call: TRBJ2-2
v_call: TRBV15
cdr3_aa: ATSSSGAVDTGELF

j_call: TRBJ2-1
v_call: TRBV5-4
cdr3_aa: ASSQNRGEQF